These 3 T cell receptor beta chains were all obtained from the same sample, sequenced in a study of cytomegalovirus exposure and HLA in healthy donors. Primers included in the PCR were 60 Vbeta and 13 Jbeta primers. Profiling relied on immunoSEQ multiplex PCR, and the TCRdb table lists in-frame clones only, not all of them. The record lists 96,000 or so clones, of which the ten most abundant hold around 3.4%. The sample consisted of PBMCs. The receptors come from a woman aged 25 to 39 in good health and CMV-seronegative.

V and J are TRBV2 and TRBJ1-5, with 8 nucleotides matching TRBD1. The germline gives CDR1 SNHLY, CDR2 FYNNEI. The CDR3 contains 14 residues. Trimming took 6 bases from V and 5 from J; bases not matched to a gene: 6. CDR3 bases: TGTGCCAGCAGCTTCCAGGGGGCCCATCAGCCCCAGCATTTT. Protein sequence: CASSFQGAHQPQHF.

V usage is TRBV7-2 and J usage is TRBJ2-7; D is possibly TRBD2 (6 bases). Germline V gene lookup returns CDR1 SGHTA and CDR2 FQGNSA. Trimming removed 5 bases at V and 5 bases at J, with 19 bases between. The CDR3 is made up of 15 amino acids. CDR3 bases: TGTGCCAGCAGCCCGAGAGGGAGGTCGGGGCACGAGCAGTACTTC. Protein: CASSPRGRSGHEQYF.

This chain connects TRBV28 to TRBJ2-7, with 7 nucleotides matching TRBD1. The CDR3 loop spans 14 amino acids. V dropped 7 bases and J dropped 0; count of bases not matched to a gene: 6. Per the germline V gene, CDR1 is MDHEN and CDR2 is SYDVKM. The CDR3 DNA follows: TGTGCCAGCATCCTGGGACAGAACTCCTACGAGCAGTACTTC. Translating it yields CASILGQNSYEQYF.